Shown below are 9 T cell receptor beta chains from a single sample sequenced in a study of neurological immune-mediated disorders. TCRdb ran MiXCR on the 5' RACE reads and lists one entry per CDR3 protein. The sample has under 45,000 distinct CDR3 sequences, roughly 2.5% seen once. Sequenced sample: PBMCs. The receptors shown here come from a man aged 45-65 years with multiple sclerosis.

This clonotype has a count of ten or more. The chain employs TRBV5-5 and TRBJ1-2, with 8 positions matching TRBD1. In germline, CDR1 is SGHKS, CDR2 YYEKEE (reference sequence). J was trimmed by 3 bases and V by 0 bases; bases with no gene match: 10. CDR3 length equals 17 residues. The CDR3, as DNA: TGTGCCAGCAGCTTGGTCGGCAGGGGGCCACTACACTATGGCTACACCTTC. Protein sequence: CASSLVGRGPLHYGYTF. Together with reference TRBV5-5 and TRBJ1-2, the CDR3 gives the full variable domain: DAGVTQSPTHLIKTRGQQVTLRCSPISGHKSVSWYQQVLGQGPQFIFQYYEKEERGRGNFPDRFSARQFPNYSSELNVNALLLGDSALYLCASSLVGRGPLHYGYTFGSGTRLTVV.

This clonotype occurred many times. The genes are TRBV24-1 and TRBJ2-1; TRBD1 aligns across 9 bases. V lost 4 bases, J lost 8 bases, and 14 bases stayed unmatched. The CDR3 is made up of 17 amino acids. The germline CDR1 and CDR2 sequences are KGHDR and SFDVKD. In DNA form, the CDR3 reads TGTGCCACCAGTGAGCCTACCGGGACAGGGATTCCCCATGAGCAGTTCTTC. Protein sequence: CATSEPTGTGIPHEQFF.

This clonotype appeared many times. The chain combines TRBV2 with TRBJ1-1; D is uncertain. CDR1 SNHLY and CDR2 FYNNEI come from the germline V gene. V was cut by 3 bases and J by 1 base, with 6 bases left in between. CDR3 length: 13 amino acids. In DNA form, the CDR3 reads TGTGCCAGCAGTGATTGGGGGAACACTGAAGCTTTCTTT. Its translation is CASSDWGNTEAFF.

This clonotype was seen ten or more times. This chain connects TRBV4-3 to TRBJ2-1; D uncertain. The germline V gene encodes CDR1 LGHNA and CDR2 YSLEER. V was trimmed by 0 bases and J by 0 bases, leaving 0 bases between them. The CDR3 has 13 amino acids. For the CDR3, the DNA is TGCGCCAGCAGCCAAGACTCCTACAATGAGCAGTTCTTC. The encoded protein is CASSQDSYNEQFF.

In its sample, this clonotype was seen many times. V and J are TRBV5-1 and TRBJ2-1; D is ambiguous. The V end lost 0 bases, the J end lost 3 bases, and 7 bases lay between the germline ends. This CDR3 spans 14 amino acids. The V gene's germline CDR1 is SGHRS and CDR2 YFSETQ. The CDR3 reads CASSLDVSYNEQFF. DNA of the CDR3: TGCGCCAGCAGCTTGGATGTCAGCTACAATGAGCAGTTCTTC.

The table lists this clonotype with a few counts. The rearrangement joins TRBV20-1 to TRBJ2-7; 9 bases are shared with TRBD1. CDR3 length equals 14 residues. Trimming removed 3 bases from V and 7 bases from J; junction bases left unmatched: 10. Germline V gives CDR1 DFQATT, CDR2 SNEGSKA (reference sequence). CDR3 region: CSASPGQGGPEQYF. CDR3 nucleotide sequence: TGCAGTGCTAGTCCGGGACAGGGAGGTCCGGAGCAGTACTTC.

This clonotype was recorded many times. The chain is built from TRBV9 and TRBJ2-7; no clear D gene. The V gene lost 2 bases and the J gene lost 4 bases, with 16 bases spanning the gap. Germline CDR1 SGDLS, CDR2 YYNGEE. This CDR3 is 15 amino acids long. CDR3 protein: CASSVEIGKTYEQYF. The CDR3, as DNA: TGTGCCAGCAGCGTTGAGATTGGAAAGACGTACGAGCAGTACTTC.

This clonotype was counted a few times. A single base separates this from a much larger clone, so it may be a read error. The chain links TRBV24-1 to TRBJ2-5; the D gene is possibly TRBD2 (6 bases). The CDR3 runs to 14 residues. Deletions cut 7 bases from V and 3 bases from J, with 14 bases between. Germline CDR1 reads KGHDR; CDR2 reads SFDVKD. The CDR3 protein is CATRETRGKETQYF. The DNA of the CDR3 is TGTGCCACCAGAGAGACTAGAGGGAAAGAGACCCAGTACTTC.

This rearrangement joins TRBV19 to TRBJ1-2, with D perhaps TRBD1 (6 bases). Germline assignment: CDR1 LNHDA and CDR2 SQIVND (reference sequence). The CDR3 spans 15 residues. V shed 3 bases and J shed 0 bases, with 11 bases lying between them. The CDR3 region is CASSMGGRANYGYTF. As DNA, the CDR3 is TGTGCCAGTAGTATGGGGGGCAGGGCTAACTATGGCTACACCTTC.